This is a list of T cell receptor beta chains from one sample in a study of CD8+CD57+ T cells in acquired aplastic anemia. TCRdb fed the reads into MiXCR, producing one record per CDR3 protein. The sample includes just over 450,000 distinct CDR3 sequences, less than 35% of them seen just once. The sample consisted of sorted CD4+, CD8+, or CD8+CD57+ T cells (not recorded which) from PBMCs. These receptors originate from a human donor with aplastic anemia. Each CDR3 is given with its conserved first and last residue. Fields, in order: D gene, clone size, CDR3 length, V gene, J gene, CDR3 protein, CDR3 DNA. A D gene is named only where the DNA matches it firmly. Clone sizes are given selectively: once, few, many, or a class where the clone is expanded.

d_call: -; clone_size: -; cdr3_length: 13; v_call: TRBV10-1; j_call: TRBJ1-2; cdr3_aa: CASSEFPYYGYTF; cdr3_nt: TGCGCCAGCAGTGAGTTTCCCTACTATGGCTACACCTTC
d_call: TRBD1; clone_size: -; cdr3_length: 15; v_call: TRBV20-1; j_call: TRBJ1-6; cdr3_aa: CSPAGQGANNSPLHF; cdr3_nt: TGCAGTCCTGCCGGACAGGGGGCGAATAATTCACCCCTCCACTTT
d_call: -; clone_size: few; cdr3_length: 14; v_call: TRBV6-1; j_call: TRBJ2-7; cdr3_aa: CASSEWQGPYEQYF; cdr3_nt: TGTGCCAGCAGTGAATGGCAGGGTCCCTACGAGCAGTACTTC
d_call: TRBD1; clone_size: -; cdr3_length: 15; v_call: TRBV11-1; j_call: TRBJ2-1; cdr3_aa: CASSLGTGGSSDPFF; cdr3_nt: TGTGCCAGCAGCTTAGGGACAGGGGGCTCAAGCGATCCGTTCTTC
d_call: TRBD2; clone_size: -; cdr3_length: 14; v_call: TRBV6-1; j_call: TRBJ2-1; cdr3_aa: CASRPSGGYNEQFF; cdr3_nt: TGTGCCAGCAGGCCGAGCGGGGGTTACAATGAGCAGTTCTTC
d_call: TRBD2; clone_size: few; cdr3_length: 15; v_call: TRBV2; j_call: TRBJ2-1; cdr3_aa: CASGLAGVYYNEQFF; cdr3_nt: TGTGCCAGCGGGCTAGCGGGAGTCTATTACAATGAGCAGTTCTTC
d_call: TRBD1; clone_size: -; cdr3_length: 15; v_call: TRBV12-3/TRBV12-4; j_call: TRBJ2-1; cdr3_aa: CASSVDRGTYNEQFF; cdr3_nt: TGTGCCAGCAGTGTTGACAGGGGGACCTACAATGAGCAGTTCTTC
d_call: TRBD2; clone_size: many; cdr3_length: 14; v_call: TRBV29-1; j_call: TRBJ2-5; cdr3_aa: CSVEDDLTSGGTYF; cdr3_nt: TGCAGCGTTGAAGATGATTTGACTAGCGGGGGTACATACTTC
d_call: -; clone_size: -; cdr3_length: 14; v_call: TRBV11-2; j_call: TRBJ2-3; cdr3_aa: CASSQARGADTQYF; cdr3_nt: TGTGCCAGCAGCCAGGCCAGGGGTGCAGATACGCAGTATTTT
d_call: -; clone_size: -; cdr3_length: 16; v_call: TRBV25-1; j_call: TRBJ1-5; cdr3_aa: CASSLWLGVGNQPQHF; cdr3_nt: TGTGCCAGCAGTTTATGGTTAGGGGTCGGCAATCAGCCCCAGCATTTT
d_call: -; clone_size: many; cdr3_length: 15; v_call: TRBV7-6; j_call: TRBJ1-2; cdr3_aa: CASSPGVLTNYGYTF; cdr3_nt: TGTGCCAGCAGCCCAGGGGTCCTTACCAACTATGGCTACACCTTC
d_call: -; clone_size: many; cdr3_length: 14; v_call: TRBV7-9; j_call: TRBJ2-5; cdr3_aa: CASSLAGLDGTQYF; cdr3_nt: TGTGCCAGCAGCTTAGCGGGGCTAGATGGGACCCAGTACTTC
d_call: -; clone_size: -; cdr3_length: 10; v_call: TRBV7-3; j_call: TRBJ1-2; cdr3_aa: CASSLMGYTF; cdr3_nt: TGTGCCAGCAGCCTGATGGGCTACACCTTC
d_call: TRBD1; clone_size: many; cdr3_length: 15; v_call: TRBV20-1; j_call: TRBJ1-5; cdr3_aa: CSAREPGQLNQPQHF; cdr3_nt: TGCAGTGCTAGGGAACCGGGACAGCTGAATCAGCCCCAGCATTTT
d_call: -; clone_size: -; cdr3_length: 15; v_call: TRBV6-2/TRBV6-3; j_call: TRBJ1-1; cdr3_aa: CASSYRVDRNTEAFF; cdr3_nt: TGTGCCAGCAGTTATAGGGTTGACCGGAACACTGAAGCTTTCTTT
d_call: TRBD1; clone_size: -; cdr3_length: 16; v_call: TRBV5-1; j_call: TRBJ2-3; cdr3_aa: CASSLQGQGRADTQYF; cdr3_nt: TGCGCCAGCAGCTTGCAGGGACAGGGGCGAGCAGATACGCAGTATTTT
d_call: TRBD1; clone_size: -; cdr3_length: 16; v_call: TRBV10-3; j_call: TRBJ1-5; cdr3_aa: CASSPDRGIVGGPQHF; cdr3_nt: TGTGCCAGCAGCCCGGACAGGGGGATAGTCGGGGGGCCCCAGCATTTT
d_call: TRBD2; clone_size: few; cdr3_length: 16; v_call: TRBV2; j_call: TRBJ2-1; cdr3_aa: CASSDGAGGRYNEQFF; cdr3_nt: TGTGCCAGCAGTGATGGCGCGGGAGGAAGGTACAATGAGCAGTTCTTC
d_call: -; clone_size: -; cdr3_length: 14; v_call: TRBV24-1; j_call: TRBJ1-5; cdr3_aa: CATSDTGAHQPQHF; cdr3_nt: TGTGCCACCAGTGATACGGGGGCGCATCAGCCCCAGCATTTT
d_call: -; clone_size: few; cdr3_length: 13; v_call: TRBV18; j_call: TRBJ1-1; cdr3_aa: CASSRTLSTEAFF; cdr3_nt: TGTGCCAGCTCACGGACGTTAAGCACTGAAGCTTTCTTT
d_call: -; clone_size: -; cdr3_length: 17; v_call: TRBV2; j_call: TRBJ1-1; cdr3_aa: CASSEGAPRALNTEAFF; cdr3_nt: TGTGCCAGCAGTGAAGGGGCTCCCAGGGCTCTCAACACTGAAGCTTTCTTT
d_call: -; clone_size: many; cdr3_length: 11; v_call: TRBV2; j_call: TRBJ1-5; cdr3_aa: CASSAGQPQHF; cdr3_nt: TGTGCCAGCAGTGCCGGTCAGCCCCAGCATTTT
d_call: -; clone_size: -; cdr3_length: 15; v_call: TRBV19; j_call: TRBJ1-1; cdr3_aa: CASSQRRTQGTEAFF; cdr3_nt: TGTGCCAGTAGTCAACGACGGACCCAAGGAACTGAAGCTTTCTTT
d_call: TRBD2; clone_size: -; cdr3_length: 16; v_call: TRBV24-1; j_call: TRBJ2-1; cdr3_aa: CATSDHRLASYNEQFF; cdr3_nt: TGTGCCACCAGTGACCACAGACTAGCGTCCTACAATGAGCAGTTCTTC
d_call: -; clone_size: -; cdr3_length: 14; v_call: TRBV20-1; j_call: TRBJ2-2; cdr3_aa: CSAQDGTNTGELFF; cdr3_nt: TGCAGTGCTCAGGACGGAACGAACACCGGGGAGCTGTTTTTT
d_call: TRBD1; clone_size: many; cdr3_length: 14; v_call: TRBV2; j_call: TRBJ2-3; cdr3_aa: CASSGLGGADTQYF; cdr3_nt: TGTGCCAGCAGTGGCTTAGGGGGCGCAGATACGCAGTATTTT
d_call: -; clone_size: many; cdr3_length: 15; v_call: TRBV24-1; j_call: TRBJ2-1; cdr3_aa: CATSGPDGPGNEQFF; cdr3_nt: TGTGCCACCAGTGGTCCCGACGGTCCCGGGAATGAGCAGTTCTTC
d_call: -; clone_size: -; cdr3_length: 13; v_call: TRBV19; j_call: TRBJ2-7; cdr3_aa: CASSTQTVYEQYF; cdr3_nt: TGTGCCAGTAGCACACAGACAGTTTACGAGCAGTACTTC
d_call: TRBD1; clone_size: -; cdr3_length: 15; v_call: TRBV10-3; j_call: TRBJ1-2; cdr3_aa: CASSTRDRINYGYTF; cdr3_nt: TGTGCCAGCAGCACGCGGGACAGAATAAACTATGGCTACACCTTC
d_call: -; clone_size: many; cdr3_length: 12; v_call: TRBV5-1; j_call: TRBJ1-2; cdr3_aa: CASSSRPSGYTF; cdr3_nt: TGCGCCAGCAGCTCCAGACCCTCTGGCTACACCTTC
d_call: -; clone_size: few; cdr3_length: 14; v_call: TRBV24-1; j_call: TRBJ1-2; cdr3_aa: CATSDPVTVYGYTF; cdr3_nt: TGTGCCACCAGTGATCCCGTGACAGTCTATGGCTACACCTTC
d_call: TRBD2; clone_size: -; cdr3_length: 17; v_call: TRBV3-1; j_call: TRBJ2-1; cdr3_aa: CASSQAPIAGGYNEQFF; cdr3_nt: TGTGCCAGCAGCCAAGCACCAATAGCGGGAGGTTACAATGAGCAGTTCTTC
d_call: -; clone_size: many; cdr3_length: 14; v_call: TRBV10-3; j_call: TRBJ2-7; cdr3_aa: CAISGGLVLGEQYF; cdr3_nt: TGTGCCATCAGTGGCGGGTTAGTTCTCGGGGAGCAGTACTTC
d_call: TRBD1; clone_size: few; cdr3_length: 14; v_call: TRBV30; j_call: TRBJ1-1; cdr3_aa: CAWNTGTVNTEAFF; cdr3_nt: TGTGCCTGGAACACCGGGACAGTGAACACTGAAGCTTTCTTT
d_call: -; clone_size: -; cdr3_length: 17; v_call: TRBV5-6; j_call: TRBJ2-7; cdr3_aa: CASSLAPDVRVSHEQYF; cdr3_nt: TGTGCCAGCAGCTTGGCACCTGACGTCCGGGTGTCCCACGAGCAGTACTTC
d_call: TRBD1; clone_size: -; cdr3_length: 17; v_call: TRBV27; j_call: TRBJ1-6; cdr3_aa: CASSPRVGTGGSSPLHF; cdr3_nt: TGTGCCAGCAGTCCCAGGGTCGGGACAGGGGGCAGTTCACCCCTCCACTTT
d_call: -; clone_size: many; cdr3_length: 13; v_call: TRBV7-3; j_call: TRBJ1-1; cdr3_aa: CASSLNGGTEAFF; cdr3_nt: TGTGCCAGCAGCTTAAATGGGGGCACTGAAGCTTTCTTT
d_call: TRBD2; clone_size: many; cdr3_length: 13; v_call: TRBV29-1; j_call: TRBJ2-5; cdr3_aa: CSAETSGSETQYF; cdr3_nt: TGCAGCGCCGAGACTAGCGGGAGTGAGACCCAGTACTTC
d_call: -; clone_size: many; cdr3_length: 12; v_call: TRBV12-3/TRBV12-4; j_call: TRBJ1-2; cdr3_aa: CASTLTGYGYTF; cdr3_nt: TGTGCCAGCACTCTGACAGGCTATGGCTACACCTTC
d_call: TRBD2; clone_size: once; cdr3_length: 15; v_call: TRBV2; j_call: TRBJ2-1; cdr3_aa: CASSRTSVTYNEQFF; cdr3_nt: TGTGCCAGCAGTCGGACTAGCGTCACCTACAATGAGCAGTTCTTC
d_call: TRBD2; clone_size: -; cdr3_length: 16; v_call: TRBV9; j_call: TRBJ2-2; cdr3_aa: CASSVGASGIAGELFF; cdr3_nt: TGTGCCAGCAGCGTAGGCGCTAGCGGGATCGCCGGGGAGCTGTTTTTT